This entry lists 13 T cell receptor beta chains sequenced from one sample in a study of memory CD8 T cells in hepatitis C reinfection. Data came from immunoSEQ multiplex PCR; TCRdb stores just in-frame clones and leaves some out. The data contain tens of thousands of clones, 85% to 90% of them singletons. Regarding time point: pre-reinfection, 55 to 20 weeks before reinfection detection. The sorted cells went straight to TCR sequencing with no prior in vitro expansion. Sequencing was done on a sample of naive CD8+ T cells sorted from blood. Receptors were obtained from a man aged 18 to 29 with hepatitis C virus infection.

The J gene is TRBJ2-2, the V gene TRBV28; 8 nucleotides line up with TRBD1. The CDR3 is 17 amino acids. With 1 base clipped from V and 1 base from J, the junction kept 5 bases outside the gene matches. Germline-derived CDR1 and CDR2 are MDHEN and SYDVKM. Here the CDR3 reads CASSLSTGQGNTGELFF. In DNA, the CDR3 is TGTGCCAGCAGTTTATCAACAGGACAGGGGAACACCGGGGAGCTGTTTTTT.

This sequence joins TRBV28 and TRBJ2-1; D unclear. This CDR3 has 12 residues. The V gene lost 6 bases and the J gene lost 5 bases, with 8 bases spanning the gap. CDR1 and CDR2 from the germline V gene are MDHEN and SYDVKM. Here the CDR3 DNA reads TGTGCCAGCAGGACGCAGGACAATGAGCAGTTCTTC. As protein: CASRTQDNEQFF. The full variable domain, in which reference TRBV28 and TRBJ2-1 provide the parts outside the CDR3, is DVKVTQSSRYLVKRTGEKVFLECVQDMDHENMFWYRQDPGLGLRLIYFSYDVKMKEKGDIPEGYSVSREKKERFSLILESASTNQTSMYLCASRTQDNEQFFGPGTRLTVL.

The V gene is TRBV7-8, the J gene TRBJ2-5; a possible D gene is TRBD1 (6 bases). Between the trimmed V and J ends, which lost 5 bases and 5 bases, there was a span of 21 bases. The CDR3 has 16 residues. Germline CDR1 is SGHVS and CDR2 is FQNEAQ. CDR3 in amino acids: CASSPGDIMGLETQYF. In nucleotides, the CDR3 is TGTGCCAGCAGCCCAGGGGACATAATGGGGCTCGAGACCCAGTACTTC. Looking up the rest from reference TRBV7-8 and TRBJ2-5 gives the full variable domain: GAGVSQSPRYKVAKRGQDVALRCDPISGHVSLFWYQQALGQGPEFLTYFQNEAQLDKSGLPSDRFFAERPEGSVSTLKIQRTQQEDSAVYLCASSPGDIMGLETQYFGPGTRLLVL.

The chain employs TRBV6-6 and TRBJ1-5; D is undetermined. CDR1 and CDR2 (germline): MNHNY, SVGAGI (reference sequence). The CDR3 totals 14 residues. V gave up 5 bases and J gave up 6 bases, with 14 bases separating them. The CDR3 DNA follows: TGTGCCAGCAGTCCCGATAGCCAGACTCAGCCCCAGCATTTT. It yields the protein CASSPDSQTQPQHF.

The chain has TRBV2 and TRBJ2-3, with D possibly TRBD2 on 6 matching bases. The CDR3 sequence is 15 residues long. The V gene's germline CDR1 is SNHLY and CDR2 FYNNEI. Deletions cut 5 bases from V and 1 base from J, with 13 bases between. The CDR3 DNA sequence: TGTGCCAGCAGTCATAGCGGAGCTGGCACAGATACGCAGTATTTT. It yields the protein CASSHSGAGTDTQYF.

The chain joins TRBV15 to TRBJ1-4; no clear D gene. V was cut by 0 bases and J by 14 bases, with 19 bases left in between. Germline V lookup: CDR1 LNHNV, CDR2 YYDKDF (reference sequence). The CDR3 runs to 15 residues. The CDR3 nucleotides read TGTGCCACCAGCAGAGAAATTCAGTCCTCGCGGAGGCTGTTTTTT. It translates to CATSREIQSSRRLFF.

The chain links TRBV5-4 to TRBJ1-2, with no clear D. V lost 0 bases to trimming and J lost 6 bases, with 9 bases between them. The CDR3 length is 13 residues. Germline values: CDR1 SGHNT, CDR2 YYREEE (reference sequence). CDR3 in amino acids: CASSLGGQDGYTF. DNA of the CDR3: TGTGCCAGCAGCTTGGGCGGGCAGGATGGCTACACCTTC.

The V gene is TRBV5-1, the J gene TRBJ1-4, with TRBD1 as a possible D gene (5 bases). The CDR3 extends over 13 amino acids. Germline lookup yields CDR1 SGHRS and CDR2 YFSETQ. V was pared by 1 base and J by 7 bases, with 8 bases between. The CDR3 spells CASSLRQGEKLFF. In DNA, the CDR3 is TGCGCCAGCAGCTTGCGGCAGGGTGAAAAACTGTTTTTT.

CDR3 bases: TGCAGTGCTAAGGGAGAATACGAGCAGTACTTC. As protein: CSAKGEYEQYF. V usage is TRBV20-1 and J usage is TRBJ2-7, with D possibly being TRBD2 (5 bases). Germline CDR1 reads DFQATT; CDR2 reads SNEGSKA (reference sequence). The V end lost 4 bases, the J end lost 4 bases, and 8 bases lay between the germline ends. The CDR3 runs 11 residues.

The V gene is TRBV2, the J gene TRBJ2-7; 8 positions match TRBD2. The CDR3 extends over 16 amino acids. V lost 1 base and J lost 4; bases outside the gene matches: 9. The germline V gene encodes CDR1 SNHLY and CDR2 FYNNEI. Here the CDR3 DNA reads TGTGCCAGCAGTGAAGACCTCTGGCGGGAGGTGTACGAGCAGTACTTC. This sequence encodes CASSEDLWREVYEQYF.

The chain has TRBV6-1 and TRBJ2-2; TRBD2 is a possible D gene (5 bases). The CDR3 is made up of 13 amino acids. The V and J ends lost 11 bases and 6 bases respectively, with 16 bases between them. Looked up from germline, CDR1 is MNHNS and CDR2 is SASEGT. The chain's CDR3 is CAGGFGDAGELFF. In nucleotides, the CDR3 is TGTGCCGGCGGGTTCGGGGATGCCGGGGAGCTGTTTTTT.

The chain recombines TRBV28 with TRBJ1-6; 10 bases match TRBD1. The germline gives CDR1 MDHEN, CDR2 SYDVKM. The junction had 3 bases not matched to a gene; V was cut back by 6 bases and J by 7 bases. There are 14 residues in the CDR3. DNA for the CDR3: TGTGCCAGCAGGGGGACAGGGGCAAATTCACCCCTCCACTTT. This gives the protein CASRGTGANSPLHF.

This rearrangement joins TRBV28 to TRBJ2-3, with 10 bases fitting TRBD2. V gave up 1 base and J gave up 3 bases; unmatched junction bases: 16. Germline V CDR1 and CDR2: MDHEN, SYDVKM. This CDR3 is 20 amino acids long. The CDR3 DNA reads TGTGCCAGCAGTTTATTAAGCCTAGCGGGAGTGGGGTATCTGACAGATACGCAGTATTTT. Its translation is CASSLLSLAGVGYLTDTQYF. Looking up the rest from reference TRBV28 and TRBJ2-3 gives the full variable domain: DVKVTQSSRYLVKRTGEKVFLECVQDMDHENMFWYRQDPGLGLRLIYFSYDVKMKEKGDIPEGYSVSREKKERFSLILESASTNQTSMYLCASSLLSLAGVGYLTDTQYFGPGTRLTVL.